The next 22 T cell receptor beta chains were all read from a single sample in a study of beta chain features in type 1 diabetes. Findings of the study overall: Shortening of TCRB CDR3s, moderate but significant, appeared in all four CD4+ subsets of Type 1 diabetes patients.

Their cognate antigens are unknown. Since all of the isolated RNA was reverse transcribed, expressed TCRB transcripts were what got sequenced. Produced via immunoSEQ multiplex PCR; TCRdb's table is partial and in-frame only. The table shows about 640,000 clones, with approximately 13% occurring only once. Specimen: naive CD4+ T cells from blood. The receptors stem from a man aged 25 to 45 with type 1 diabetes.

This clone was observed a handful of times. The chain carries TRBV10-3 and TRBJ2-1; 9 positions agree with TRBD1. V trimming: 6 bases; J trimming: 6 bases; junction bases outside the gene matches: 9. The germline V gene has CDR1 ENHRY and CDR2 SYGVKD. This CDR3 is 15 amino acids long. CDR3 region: CAIRGPGQGINEQFF. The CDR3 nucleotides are TGTGCCATCAGGGGGCCGGGACAGGGTATCAATGAGCAGTTCTTC.

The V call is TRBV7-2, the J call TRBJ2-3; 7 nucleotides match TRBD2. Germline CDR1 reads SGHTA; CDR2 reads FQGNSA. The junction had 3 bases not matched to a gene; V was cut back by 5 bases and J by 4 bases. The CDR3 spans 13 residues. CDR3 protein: CASSRGRADTQYF. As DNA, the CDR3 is TGTGCCAGCAGCCGAGGGAGGGCAGATACGCAGTATTTT.

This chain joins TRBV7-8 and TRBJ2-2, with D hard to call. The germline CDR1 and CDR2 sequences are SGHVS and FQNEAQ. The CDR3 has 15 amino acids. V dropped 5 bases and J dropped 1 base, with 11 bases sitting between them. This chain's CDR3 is CASSLPRVNTGELFF. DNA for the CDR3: TGTGCCAGCAGCCTACCTAGGGTGAACACCGGGGAGCTGTTTTTT.

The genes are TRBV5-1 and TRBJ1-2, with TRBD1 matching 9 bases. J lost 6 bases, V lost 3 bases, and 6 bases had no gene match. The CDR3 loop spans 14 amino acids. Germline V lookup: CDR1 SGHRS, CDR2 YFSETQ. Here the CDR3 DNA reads TGCGCCAGCAGCTCCGGACAGGGGAGCAATGGCTACACCTTC. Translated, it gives CASSSGQGSNGYTF.

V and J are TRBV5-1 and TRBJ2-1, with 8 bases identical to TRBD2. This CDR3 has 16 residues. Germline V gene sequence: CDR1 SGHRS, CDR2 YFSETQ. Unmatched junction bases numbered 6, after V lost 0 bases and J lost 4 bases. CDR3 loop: CASSLELAGTYNEQFF. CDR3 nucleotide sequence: TGCGCCAGCAGCTTGGAATTAGCGGGGACTTACAATGAGCAGTTCTTC.

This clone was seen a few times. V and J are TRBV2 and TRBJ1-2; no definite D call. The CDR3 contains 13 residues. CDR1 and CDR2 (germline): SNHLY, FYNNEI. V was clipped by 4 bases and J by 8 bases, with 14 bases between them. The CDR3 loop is CASSVEVTLGYTF. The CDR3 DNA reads TGTGCCAGCAGTGTGGAGGTGACCTTGGGCTACACCTTC.

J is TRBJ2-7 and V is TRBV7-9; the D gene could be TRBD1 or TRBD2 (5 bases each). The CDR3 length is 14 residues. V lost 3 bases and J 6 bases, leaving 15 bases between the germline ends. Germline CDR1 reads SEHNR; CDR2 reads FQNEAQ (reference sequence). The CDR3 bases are TGTGCCAGCAGCTTTCCGCAGGGACGAGTCGAGCAGTACTTC. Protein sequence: CASSFPQGRVEQYF.

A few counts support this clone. CDR3 region: CASSLRGLARDSYNEQFF. For the CDR3, the DNA is TGTGCCAGCAGTTTAAGGGGACTAGCGAGGGACTCCTACAATGAGCAGTTCTTC. This rearrangement joins TRBV27 to TRBJ2-1; 10 bases match TRBD2. Per the germline V gene, CDR1 is MNHEY and CDR2 is SMNVEV (reference sequence). V shed 2 bases and J 0 bases; nucleotides not matched to a gene: 7. This CDR3 spans 18 amino acids.

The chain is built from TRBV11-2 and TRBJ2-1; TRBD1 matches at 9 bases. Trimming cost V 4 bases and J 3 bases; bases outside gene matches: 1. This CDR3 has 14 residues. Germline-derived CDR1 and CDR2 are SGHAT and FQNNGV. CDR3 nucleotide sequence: TGTGCCAGCAGCTGGACAGGGGACTACAATGAGCAGTTCTTC. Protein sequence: CASSWTGDYNEQFF.

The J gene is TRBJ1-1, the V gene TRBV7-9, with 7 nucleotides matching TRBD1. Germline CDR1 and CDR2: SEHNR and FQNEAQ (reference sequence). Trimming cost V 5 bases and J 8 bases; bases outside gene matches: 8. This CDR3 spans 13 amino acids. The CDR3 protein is CASSPPGQREAFF. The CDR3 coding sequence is TGTGCCAGCAGCCCTCCGGGACAGAGAGAAGCTTTCTTT.

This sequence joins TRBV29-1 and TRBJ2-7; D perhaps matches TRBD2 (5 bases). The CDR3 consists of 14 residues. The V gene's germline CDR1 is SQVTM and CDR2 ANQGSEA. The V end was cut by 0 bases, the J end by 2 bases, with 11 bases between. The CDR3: CSVEDSGSPYEQYF. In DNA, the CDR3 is TGCAGCGTTGAAGATTCGGGGAGCCCCTACGAGCAGTACTTC.

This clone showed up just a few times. The CDR3 reads CASSTRYQETQYF. The CDR3 nucleotides read TGTGCCAGCTCAACAAGGTACCAAGAGACCCAGTACTTC. V and J are TRBV5-4 and TRBJ2-5; D gene ambiguous. V was cut by 7 bases and J by 0 bases, with 10 bases left in between. The CDR3 loop spans 13 amino acids. Germline V gene data show CDR1 as SGHNT and CDR2 as YYREEE (reference sequence).

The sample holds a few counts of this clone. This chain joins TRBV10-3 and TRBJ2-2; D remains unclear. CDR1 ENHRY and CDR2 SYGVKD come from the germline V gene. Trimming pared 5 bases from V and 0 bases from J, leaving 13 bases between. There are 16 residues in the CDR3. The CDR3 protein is CAISSLENANTGELFF. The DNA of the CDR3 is TGTGCCATCAGTTCCTTAGAAAACGCGAACACCGGGGAGCTGTTTTTT.

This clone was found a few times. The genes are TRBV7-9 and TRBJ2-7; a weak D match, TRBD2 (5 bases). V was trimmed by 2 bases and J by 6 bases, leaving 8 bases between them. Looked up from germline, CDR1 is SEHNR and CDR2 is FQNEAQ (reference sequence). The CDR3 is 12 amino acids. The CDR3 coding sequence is TGTGCCAGCAGCTTATTTGCGGGCGAGCAGTACTTC. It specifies CASSLFAGEQYF. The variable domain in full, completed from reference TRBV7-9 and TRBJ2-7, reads DTGVSQNPRHKITKRGQNVTFRCDPISEHNRLYWYRQTLGQGPEFLTYFQNEAQLEKSRLLSDRFSAERPKGSFSTLEIQRTEQGDSAMYLCASSLFAGEQYFGPGTRLTVT.

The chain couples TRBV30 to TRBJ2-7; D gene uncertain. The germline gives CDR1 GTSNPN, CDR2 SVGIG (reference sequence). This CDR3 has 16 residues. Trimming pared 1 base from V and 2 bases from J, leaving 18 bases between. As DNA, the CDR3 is TGTGCCTGGAGTGCGCCTCTCCGGTACACCACCTACGAGCAGTACTTC. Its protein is CAWSAPLRYTTYEQYF.

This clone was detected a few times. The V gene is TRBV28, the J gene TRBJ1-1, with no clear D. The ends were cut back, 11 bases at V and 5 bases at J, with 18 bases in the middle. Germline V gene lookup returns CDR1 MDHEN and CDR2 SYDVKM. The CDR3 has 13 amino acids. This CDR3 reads CAGKKAGTTEAFF. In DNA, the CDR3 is TGTGCCGGGAAGAAGGCCGGAACAACTGAAGCTTTCTTT.

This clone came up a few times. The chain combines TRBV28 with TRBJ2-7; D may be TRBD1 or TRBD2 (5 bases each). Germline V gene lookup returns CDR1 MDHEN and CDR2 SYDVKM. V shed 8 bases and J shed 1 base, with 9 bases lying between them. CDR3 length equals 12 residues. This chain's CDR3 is CASGTGSYEQYF. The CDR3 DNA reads TGTGCCAGCGGGACGGGATCCTACGAGCAGTACTTC.

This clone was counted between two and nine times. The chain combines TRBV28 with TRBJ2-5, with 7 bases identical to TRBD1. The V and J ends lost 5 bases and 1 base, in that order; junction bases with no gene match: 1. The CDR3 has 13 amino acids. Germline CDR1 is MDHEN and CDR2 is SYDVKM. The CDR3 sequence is CASSGDSQETQYF. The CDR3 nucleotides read TGTGCCAGCAGTGGGGACAGCCAAGAGACCCAGTACTTC.

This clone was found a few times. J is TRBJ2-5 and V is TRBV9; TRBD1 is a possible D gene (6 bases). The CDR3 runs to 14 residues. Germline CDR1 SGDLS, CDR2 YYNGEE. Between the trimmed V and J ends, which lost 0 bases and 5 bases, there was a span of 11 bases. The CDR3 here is CASSVGQGMETQYF. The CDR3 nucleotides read TGTGCCAGCAGCGTAGGGCAGGGGATGGAGACCCAGTACTTC.

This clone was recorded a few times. The CDR3 region has the DNA TGCGCCAGCAGCCAAGATCGACGCGACAGGGGAAGAGATACGCAGTATTTT. Translated: CASSQDRRDRGRDTQYF. The chain employs TRBV4-3 and TRBJ2-3; 8 bases align to TRBD1. J lost 5 bases, V lost 0 bases, and 10 bases had no gene match. CDR3 length: 17 amino acids. The germline CDR1 and CDR2 sequences are LGHNA and YSLEER.

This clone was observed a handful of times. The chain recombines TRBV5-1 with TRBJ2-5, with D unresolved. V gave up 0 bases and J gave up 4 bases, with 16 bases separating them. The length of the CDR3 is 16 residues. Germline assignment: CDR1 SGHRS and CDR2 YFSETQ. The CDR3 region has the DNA TGCGCCAGCAGCTTGGGCCTGACGGAGTCGGCAGAGACCCAGTACTTC. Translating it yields CASSLGLTESAETQYF.

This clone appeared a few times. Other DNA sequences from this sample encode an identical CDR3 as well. In DNA, the CDR3 is TGCGCCAGCAGCCAAGAGGGTGGAGATACGCAGTATTTT. This gives the protein CASSQEGGDTQYF. The chain employs TRBV4-3 and TRBJ2-3; D call uncertain. The V gene lost 0 bases and the J gene lost 5 bases, with 6 bases spanning the gap. Germline values: CDR1 LGHNA, CDR2 YSLEER. This CDR3 is 13 amino acids long.